This T cell receptor (beta chain) was sequenced in a study of T cells in Graves' hyperthyroidism and ophthalmopathy. To note about this clonotype: Its antigen is unidentified.

Regions amplified from RNA transcripts were the TCR beta CDR3 regions. Using the HTBI primer set, a first-round RT-PCR was run on the TCR CDR3. TCRdb independently ran MiXCR on the multiplex PCR reads; one entry per CDR3 protein. The sample includes 450,000 to 650,000 distinct CDR3 sequences, roughly 18% seen only once; the top ten take approximately 15%. General study results and limits: From stable hyperthyroidism, ophthalmopathy was set apart by a 13 V-J model. Within blood appeared most thyroid clonotypes that had expanded above 0.001.

CDR1 ENHRY and CDR2 SYGVKD come from the germline V gene. V lost 4 bases, J lost 7 bases, and 3 bases stayed unmatched. The CDR3 consists of 13 residues. Sequencing was done on a sample of blood. The rearrangement joins TRBV10-3 to TRBJ2-2; 7 bases line up with TRBD2. The TCR was taken from a woman between 18 and 29 years old with Graves' ophthalmopathy. CDR3 sequence: CAISGLAGGELFF. DNA of the CDR3: TGTGCCATCAGTGGACTAGCTGGCGGGGAGCTGTTTTTT.